This T cell receptor (beta chain) was sequenced during a study of cytomegalovirus exposure and HLA in healthy donors. Points from the study as a whole: Specificity for CMV antigens was confirmed in vitro for a few of the CMV-associated chains.

This clone appeared once. The antigen is undetermined. PCR amplification relied on 60 Vbeta primers (plus 13 Jbeta primers). Using immunoSEQ multiplex PCR, the repertoire was profiled, and TCRdb retains in-frame clones only, with some absent. The data hold approximately 110,000 clones, with approximately 78% observed a single time. V lost 10 bases, J lost 0 bases, and 3 bases stayed unmatched. The CDR3 runs to 13 residues. The germline CDR1 and CDR2 sequences are MNHNS and SASEGT. This receptor was taken from a woman aged 25 to 45 in good health and CMV-seronegative. The chain couples TRBV6-1 to TRBJ2-3, with TRBD2 matching 8 bases. Material for sequencing was PBMCs. The CDR3 here is CATLAASTDTQYF. The CDR3 nucleotides read TGTGCCACACTAGCGGCAAGCACAGATACGCAGTATTTT.